The T cell receptor (delta chain) under discussion was sequenced for a study of gammadelta T cells in human blood (dated by TCRdb to the early 2020s). Overall results and qualifications from the work: According to the study, polyclonal expansion of innate gamma-delta T cells right after birth appeared to be driven by microbial exposure.

The library was built by means of RT-PCR. The run used an Illumina MiSeq. TCRdb called clones anew from the public reads via CATT; matching DNA rows were later pooled. In all, the sample holds over a thousand delta-chain clones, and over 45% of those were seen once. Jointly, the top ten make up less than 25% of the sample. CDR1 is given as GEAIGNYY and CDR2 as EKD, both from the germline V gene. The germline V and J ends show losses of 0 bases and 0 bases respectively, and no gene match explains 20 bases of the junction. The CDR3 has 24 amino acids, counting the end cysteine and phenylalanine. Just the 72-base CDR3 DNA is kept, in frame starting at base 1. Comment on this clone: Its binding antigen is unknown. A far larger clone is off by one base, so a read error is likely.

The sequence joins TRDV2 to TRDJ3; 9 central bases correspond to TRDD3. The sample taken for sequencing was Vgamma9Vdelta2 gamma-delta T cells from adult blood. The receptor was isolated from a human donor. The nucleotide sequence is given as TGTGCCTGTGACACCGTCCGTGGGACCGGGGGATACAGCGGGAGCTCCTGGGACACCCGACAGATGTTTTTC. This sequence encodes CACDTVRGTGGYSGSSWDTRQMFF.